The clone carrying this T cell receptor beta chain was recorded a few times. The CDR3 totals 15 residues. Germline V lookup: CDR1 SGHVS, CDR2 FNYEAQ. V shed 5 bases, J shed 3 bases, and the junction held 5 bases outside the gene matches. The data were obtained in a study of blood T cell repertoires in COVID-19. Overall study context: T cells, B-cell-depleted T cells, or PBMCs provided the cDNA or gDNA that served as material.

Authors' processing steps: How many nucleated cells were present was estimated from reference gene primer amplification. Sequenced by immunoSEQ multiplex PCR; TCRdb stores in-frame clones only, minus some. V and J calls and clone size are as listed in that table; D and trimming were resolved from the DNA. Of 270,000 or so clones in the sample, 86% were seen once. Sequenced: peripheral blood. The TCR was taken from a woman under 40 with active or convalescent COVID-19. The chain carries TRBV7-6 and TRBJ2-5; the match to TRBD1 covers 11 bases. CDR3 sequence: CASSPWTGGEETQYF. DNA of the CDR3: TGTGCCAGCAGCCCTTGGACAGGGGGCGAAGAGACCCAGTACTTC.